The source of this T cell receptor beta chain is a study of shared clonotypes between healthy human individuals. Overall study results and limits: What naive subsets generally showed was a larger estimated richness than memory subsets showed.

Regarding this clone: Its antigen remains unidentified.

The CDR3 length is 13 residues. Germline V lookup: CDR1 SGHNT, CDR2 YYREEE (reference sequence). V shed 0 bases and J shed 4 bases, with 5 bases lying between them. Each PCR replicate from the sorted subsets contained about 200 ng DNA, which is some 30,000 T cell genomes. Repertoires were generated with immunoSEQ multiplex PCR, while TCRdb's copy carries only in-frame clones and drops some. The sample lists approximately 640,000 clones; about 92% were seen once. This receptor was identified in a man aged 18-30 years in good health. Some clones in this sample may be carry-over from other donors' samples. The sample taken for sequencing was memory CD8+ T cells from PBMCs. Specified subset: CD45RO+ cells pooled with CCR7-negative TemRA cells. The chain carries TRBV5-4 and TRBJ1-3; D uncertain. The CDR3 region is CASSLGRGNTIYF. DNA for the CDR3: TGTGCCAGCAGCTTGGGCAGAGGAAACACCATATATTTT.